This T cell receptor (beta chain) was observed in a study of blood T cell repertoires in COVID-19 (dated by TCRdb to the early 2020s). Background for the entire study: The collaborator samples originated in the United States, Italy and Spain and spanned the acute and convalescent phases of COVID-19. The material from the prospective study consisted of cDNA or gDNA derived from T cells, B-cell-depleted T cells, or PBMCs. Deeply sampled blood TCRbeta repertoires from subjects exposed to, actively infected with, or recovered from COVID-19 were included in the dataset. The repertoires were released in a freely available public database intended as a resource for research on the immune response to SARS-CoV-2. Samples were obtained from the ongoing ImmuneRACE study (first 160 participants) and from over a thousand subjects provided by 6 global collaborators. A de-identified subject ID, COVID-19 status, age in years and sex were almost always included in the sample metadata. Where available, HLA class I and class II types were taken from metadata supplied by the sample provider and were not determined by assay-based typing.

General findings and caveats noted by the study authors: The amount of clinical and demographic metadata varied by source and participant and was provided uncurated.

Collaborating institutions collected whole blood in K2EDTA tubes following their own protocols. For TCRbeta analysis, collaborators shipped samples in one of three forms: frozen whole blood, isolated PBMCs, or DNA extracted from either of those sample types. The CDR3 holds 14 amino acids from the cysteine to the phenylalanine. The CDR3 DNA has 42 bases and is translated from base 1. Trimming takes 3 bases from V and 2 bases from J, and the germline ends sit 7 bases apart. The germline V gene (reference sequence) supplies CDR1 LNHDA and CDR2 SQIVND. This clone occurred a few times. There is no known antigen for this receptor. Per-nucleotide qualities are absent, and no much larger clonotype sits a single base away. TCRbeta CDR3 regions were amplified from genomic DNA using the immunoSEQ Assay, a bias-controlled multiplex PCR. For the original study's pipeline: The number of nucleated cells in each sample was estimated from the amplification of reference gene primers within the assay. To quantify the absolute abundance of each unique TCRbeta CDR3 rearrangement, sequence reads were collapsed and filtered. For each sample, productive Simpson clonality was calculated as the square root of Simpson's diversity index over productive rearrangements. What TCRdb holds here is the immuneACCESS table cut down to in-frame rearrangements. Part of the clones is not present; checked against another copy, under half of the missing clones reflect an unresolved V gene, and the others are unexplained. For V, J and clone size, that table is used; D and trimming come from the DNA. This sample has roughly 74,000 clones in its table, and about 86% of those were observed once. More than 1.5% of the sample is held by the ten biggest clonotypes.

Sequences were obtained from peripheral blood. This clonotype originated in a woman older than 75 with active or convalescent COVID-19. Rearrangement joined TRBV19 to TRBJ2-2; no D gene call is confident. CDR3 loop: CASSIRVNTGELFF. In nucleotides, the sequence is TGTGCCAGTAGTATTCGGGTAAACACCGGGGAGCTGTTTTTT.